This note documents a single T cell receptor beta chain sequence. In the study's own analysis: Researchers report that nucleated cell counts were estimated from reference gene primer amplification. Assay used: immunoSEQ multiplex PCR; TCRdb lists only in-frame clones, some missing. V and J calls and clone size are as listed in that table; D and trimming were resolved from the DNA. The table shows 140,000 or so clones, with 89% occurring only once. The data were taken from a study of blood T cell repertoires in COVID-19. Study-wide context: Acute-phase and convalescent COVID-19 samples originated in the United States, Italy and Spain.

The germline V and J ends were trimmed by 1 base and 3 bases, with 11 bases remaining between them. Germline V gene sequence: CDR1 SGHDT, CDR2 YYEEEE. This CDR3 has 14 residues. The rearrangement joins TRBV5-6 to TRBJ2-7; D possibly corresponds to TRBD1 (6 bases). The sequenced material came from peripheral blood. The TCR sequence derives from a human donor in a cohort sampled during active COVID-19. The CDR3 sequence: CASSLWAGDYEQYF. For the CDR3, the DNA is TGTGCCAGCAGCTTGTGGGCAGGGGACTACGAGCAGTACTTC.